The clone carrying this T cell receptor beta chain turned up a few times. TCRdb keeps only in-frame clones here, not all; method: immunoSEQ multiplex PCR. The sample has about 310,000 clones, about 89% seen once. The data stem from a study of blood T cell repertoires in COVID-19. Overall study context: There were acute and convalescent COVID-19 samples, and they came from the United States, Italy and Spain.

Germline V CDR1 and CDR2: LNHDA, SQIVND (reference sequence). The CDR3 has 14 amino acids. With 3 bases removed from V and 2 bases from J, the gap between germline ends came to 8 bases. This chain joins TRBV19 and TRBJ1-5; D call uncertain. This receptor was taken from a woman aged 45 to 65 who had recovered from COVID-19. Sequenced sample: peripheral blood. The CDR3 DNA follows: TGTGCCAGTAGTATTACGAGGGGCAATCAGCCCCAGCATTTT. It codes for CASSITRGNQPQHF.